A single sample is the source of the 23 T cell receptor beta chains below, sequenced in a study of spatial heterogeneity in lung cancer. Study-level results: Tracking of tumor mutation counts was seen in expanded intratumoral alpha and beta TCR counts.

Time point in this sample: sample taken at primary tumor resection. TCRdb analysed the 5' RACE reads with MiXCR anew, one entry per CDR3 protein. The table lists 1,300 or so distinct CDR3 sequences, 10% of them singletons. These receptors are not linked to any known antigen. The material sequenced was lung tumor tissue, taken at surgery. The receptors were sampled from a male donor with early-stage non-small cell lung cancer.

The CDR3 spells CASSNTLGQMNTEAFF. CDR3 coding DNA: TGTGCCAGCAGCAACACTTTAGGACAGATGAACACTGAAGCTTTCTTT. The chain carries TRBV5-6 and TRBJ1-1; D might be TRBD1 (6 bases). The germline V gene has CDR1 SGHDT and CDR2 YYEEEE. The V gene lost 4 bases and the J gene lost 0 bases, with 16 bases spanning the gap. The CDR3 spans 16 residues.

This clonotype is judged medium-sized. The chain employs TRBV7-2 and TRBJ2-7; D is unresolved. Between the trimmed V and J ends, which lost 1 base and 1 base, there was a span of 8 bases. CDR1 and CDR2 from the germline V gene are SGHTA and FQGNSA. The CDR3 has 14 residues. The CDR3, as DNA: TGTGCCAGCAGCTTAGACCTCTATTCCTACGAGCAGTACTTC. Translation: CASSLDLYSYEQYF.

In this sample, this clonotype is large. The rearrangement joins TRBV2 to TRBJ1-5; no reliable D call. The CDR3 covers 14 residues. In germline, CDR1 is SNHLY, CDR2 FYNNEI. Trimming took 4 bases from V and 6 from J, leaving 13 bases between them. CDR3 residues: CASSVGVGVQPQHF. The DNA of the CDR3 is TGTGCCAGCAGTGTGGGTGTTGGGGTTCAGCCCCAGCATTTT.

This clonotype is judged large. This chain connects TRBV5-1 to TRBJ2-3; 7 positions agree with TRBD1. V gave up 8 bases and J gave up 0 bases; unmatched junction bases: 6. There are 14 residues in the CDR3. The germline V gene encodes CDR1 SGHRS and CDR2 YFSETQ. The CDR3 DNA reads TGCGCCAGTAACCGGGACAGCAGCACAGATACGCAGTATTTT. The encoded protein is CASNRDSSTDTQYF. The entire variable domain, with the rest obtained from reference TRBV5-1 and TRBJ2-3, is as follows: KAGVTQTPRYLIKTRGQQVTLSCSPISGHRSVSWYQQTPGQGLQFLFEYFSETQRNKGNFPGRFSGRQFSNSRSEMNVSTLELGDSALYLCASNRDSSTDTQYFGPGTRLTVL.

This clonotype was seen a handful of times. The V gene is TRBV14, the J gene TRBJ2-3; 9 nucleotides match TRBD2. V was clipped by 0 bases and J by 6 bases; unmatched bases: 7. CDR3 size: 16 residues. Germline CDR1 and CDR2: SGHDN and FVKESK. Here the CDR3 reads CASSQDLLAGLDTQYF. The DNA for the CDR3 is TGTGCCAGCAGCCAAGATCTGCTAGCGGGACTGGATACGCAGTATTTT.

The gene calls are TRBV20-1 and TRBJ2-1, with 8 bases matching TRBD2. Germline loops: CDR1 DFQATT, CDR2 SNEGSKA (reference sequence). This CDR3 region has 16 residues. V lost 7 bases, J lost 5 bases, and 16 bases stayed unmatched. The CDR3 spells CSVRKIGSGNNNEQFF. CDR3 bases: TGCAGTGTTAGGAAGATAGGTAGCGGGAATAACAATGAGCAGTTCTTC.

This clonotype ranks as medium-sized. This sequence joins TRBV6-2 or TRBV6-3 and TRBJ2-7, with D tentatively TRBD1 (5 bases). The germline gives CDR1 MNHEY, CDR2 SVGEGT. Trimming shortened V by 5 bases and J by 2 bases, and 13 bases separated the two germline ends. CDR3 length: 14 residues. The CDR3 here is CASSRTRFPYEQYF. The CDR3 bases are TGTGCCAGCAGTAGGACACGCTTTCCCTACGAGCAGTACTTC.

This clonotype ranks as medium-sized. The chain carries TRBV7-3 and TRBJ2-1, with 9 bases fitting TRBD2. The CDR3 is 15 residues long. V lost 5 bases, J lost 4 bases, and 6 bases stayed unmatched. Germline CDR1 SGHTA, CDR2 FQGTGA. The CDR3 sequence is CASSQRLAEYNEQFF. The CDR3 DNA follows: TGTGCCAGCAGCCAGAGACTAGCGGAGTACAATGAGCAGTTCTTC.

By sample fraction, this clonotype is medium-sized. J is TRBJ2-5 and V is TRBV10-3; 8 bases align to TRBD1. CDR1 is ENHRY and CDR2 is SYGVKD in the germline V gene. J gave up 5 bases and V 10 bases, and 9 bases lay outside the gene matches. The CDR3 is 13 residues long. CDR3 in amino acids: CASQTGEIETQYF. Written as DNA, the CDR3 is TGTGCCAGCCAGACAGGGGAAATTGAGACCCAGTACTTC.

The chain joins TRBV6-1 to TRBJ2-7; 14 nucleotides agree with TRBD2. CDR1 is MNHNS, CDR2 SASEGT, per germline. Trimming cost V 7 bases and J 7 bases; bases outside gene matches: 9. This CDR3 has 15 residues. CDR3: CASKGEGLAGEEQYF. In nucleotides, the CDR3 is TGTGCCAGCAAGGGTGAGGGACTAGCGGGAGAAGAGCAGTACTTC.

Sample share makes this clonotype large. The chain uses TRBV4-2 and TRBJ2-7, with TRBD2 matching 7 bases. CDR3 length: 16 amino acids. V trimming: 0 bases; J trimming: 4 bases; junction bases outside the gene matches: 9. Germline V gives CDR1 LGHNA, CDR2 YNFKEQ. The CDR3 DNA sequence: TGTGCCAGCAGCCAAGATCGGGCTAGCGGTTCTTACGAGCAGTACTTC. Protein product: CASSQDRASGSYEQYF.

This clonotype is medium-sized within its sample. This rearrangement joins TRBV5-1 to TRBJ2-2, with D unresolved. V was clipped by 4 bases and J by 5 bases, with 12 bases between them. There are 14 residues in the CDR3. Germline CDR1 is SGHRS and CDR2 is YFSETQ. In DNA form, the CDR3 reads TGCGCCAGCAGCACTGGTGGGATAACCGGGGAGCTGTTTTTT. Translated, it gives CASSTGGITGELFF.

By sample share, this clonotype is medium-sized. The chain has TRBV28 and TRBJ2-1, with TRBD1 matching 8 bases. This CDR3 is built from 15 residues. CDR1 and CDR2 from the germline V gene are MDHEN and SYDVKM. Unmatched junction bases numbered 10, after V lost 5 bases and J lost 7 bases. For the CDR3, the DNA is TGTGCCAGCAGTCCGCCCGACAGGGGCGGGAATGAGCAGTTCTTC. Its protein is CASSPPDRGGNEQFF.

The chain uses TRBV7-7 and TRBJ2-1; 9 bases are a match to TRBD2. Germline-derived CDR1 and CDR2 are SSHAT and FNYEAQ (reference sequence). CDR3 length: 16 amino acids. Unmatched junction bases numbered 6, after V lost 0 bases and J lost 6 bases. Here the CDR3 DNA reads TGTGCCAGCAGCTTAGCGGGGACTAGCACGCCCAATGAGCAGTTCTTC. Translated, it gives CASSLAGTSTPNEQFF.

This clonotype was found many times. A single base separates this from a much larger clone, so it may be a read error. The CDR3 region has the DNA TGTGCCAGCAGCCTTCATGGGGCTCCGGAGACCCAGTACTTC. Translating it yields CASSLHGAPETQYF. The chain links TRBV3-1 to TRBJ2-5; a possible D gene is TRBD1 (5 bases). In germline, CDR1 is LGHDT, CDR2 YNNKEL (reference sequence). This CDR3 has 14 residues. V was trimmed by 4 bases and J by 5 bases, leaving 14 bases between them.

V and J are TRBV3-1 and TRBJ2-7; D is undetermined. From germline, CDR1 is LGHDT and CDR2 YNNKEL (reference sequence). The CDR3 length is 13 residues. With 4 bases removed from V and 5 bases from J, the gap between germline ends came to 12 bases. The CDR3, as DNA: TGTGCCAGCAGCCCTCGGCCGCCCCACGAGCAGTACTTC. Residues: CASSPRPPHEQYF.

By share, this clonotype ranks as large (0.1 to 1%). The genes are TRBV6-5 and TRBJ1-1; D gene ambiguous. The CDR3 sequence is 13 residues long. Germline values: CDR1 MNHEY, CDR2 SVGAGI. The CDR3 DNA reads TGTGCTACGAGGGAAAGGTTCAACACTGAAGCTTTCTTT. This translates into CATRERFNTEAFF.

The table lists this clonotype with many counts. The chain has TRBV27 and TRBJ2-3; TRBD1 or TRBD2 may be the D gene (7 bases each). This CDR3 comprises 16 residues. Trimming took 5 bases from V and 0 from J, leaving 15 bases between them. Germline CDR1 is MNHEY and CDR2 is SMNVEV (reference sequence). The CDR3 nucleotides read TGTGCCAGCAGTCCAGGGGGGGGGCCTAGCACAGATACGCAGTATTTT. Translated: CASSPGGGPSTDTQYF.

This clonotype is labeled as medium-sized. V gene TRBV28 combines with J gene TRBJ1-6; D is possibly TRBD1 (6 bases). Germline CDR1 is MDHEN and CDR2 is SYDVKM. The CDR3 runs to 14 residues. Trimming left V 6 bases short and J 11 bases short, with 17 bases between. The CDR3 is CASSTHRDGAPLHF. The DNA for the CDR3 is TGTGCCAGCAGCACACACAGGGATGGGGCACCCCTCCACTTT.

Sample share makes this clonotype medium-sized. The chain recombines TRBV7-9 with TRBJ2-2; D possibly corresponds to TRBD2 (6 bases). The CDR3 extends over 15 amino acids. V lost 2 bases, J lost 4 bases, and 11 bases lay in between. CDR1 and CDR2 from the germline V gene are SEHNR and FQNEAQ (reference sequence). The CDR3 here is CASSLIRTTTGELFF. The CDR3 DNA follows: TGTGCCAGCAGCTTAATTAGGACTACCACCGGGGAGCTGTTTTTT.

By its share, this clonotype is medium-sized. V usage is TRBV10-3 and J usage is TRBJ2-7; 7 bases align to TRBD1. Germline CDR1 and CDR2: ENHRY and SYGVKD. This CDR3 contains 14 residues. V gave up 6 bases and J gave up 0 bases; unmatched junction bases: 5. The CDR3 spells CAIRGDSRSYEQYF. The CDR3 DNA reads TGTGCCATCAGGGGGGACAGCCGCTCCTACGAGCAGTACTTC.

This clonotype rates as medium-sized. V is TRBV29-1 and J is TRBJ1-1; no clear D gene. Trimming removed 3 bases at V and 11 bases at J, with 4 bases between. CDR3 size: 8 residues. Germline assignment: CDR1 SQVTM and CDR2 ANQGSEA. The CDR3 coding sequence is TGCAGCGTTGACCGGGCTTTCTTT. Amino acid sequence: CSVDRAFF.

In this sample, this clonotype is medium-sized (0.01 to 0.1%). J is TRBJ2-2 and V is TRBV6-5; possibly TRBD1 or TRBD2 for D (6 bases each). V was shortened by 7 bases and J by 5 bases, with 14 bases between the two germline ends. Looked up from germline, CDR1 is MNHEY and CDR2 is SVGAGI. This CDR3 contains 14 residues. This chain's CDR3 is CASKGGDWTGELFF. As DNA, the CDR3 is TGTGCCAGCAAGGGGGGAGATTGGACCGGGGAGCTGTTTTTT.